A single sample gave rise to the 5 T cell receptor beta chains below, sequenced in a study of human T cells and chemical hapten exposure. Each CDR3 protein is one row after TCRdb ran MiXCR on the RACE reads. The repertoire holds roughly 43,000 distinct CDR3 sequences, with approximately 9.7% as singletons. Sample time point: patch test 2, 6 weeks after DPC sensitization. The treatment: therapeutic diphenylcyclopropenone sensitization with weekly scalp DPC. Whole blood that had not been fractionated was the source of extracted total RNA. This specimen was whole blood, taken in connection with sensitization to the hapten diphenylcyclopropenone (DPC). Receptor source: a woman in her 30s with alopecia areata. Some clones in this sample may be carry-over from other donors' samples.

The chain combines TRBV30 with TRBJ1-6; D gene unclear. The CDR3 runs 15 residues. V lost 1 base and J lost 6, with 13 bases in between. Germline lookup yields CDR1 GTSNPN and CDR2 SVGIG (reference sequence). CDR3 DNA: TGTGCCTGGAGTGAAGGGAGCCCCGCTAATTCACCCCTCCACTTT. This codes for CAWSEGSPANSPLHF.

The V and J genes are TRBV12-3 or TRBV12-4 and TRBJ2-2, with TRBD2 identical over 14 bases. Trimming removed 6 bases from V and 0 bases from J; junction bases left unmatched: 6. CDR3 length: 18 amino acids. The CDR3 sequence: CASSKGTSGGPNTGELFF. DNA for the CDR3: TGTGCCAGCAGCAAGGGGACTAGCGGGGGCCCGAACACCGGGGAGCTGTTTTTT.

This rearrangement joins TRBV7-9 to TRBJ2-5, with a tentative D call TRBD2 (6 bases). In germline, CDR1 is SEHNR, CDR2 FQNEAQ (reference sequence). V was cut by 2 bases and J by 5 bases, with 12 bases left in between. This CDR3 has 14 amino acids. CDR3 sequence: CASSLSGTVETQYF. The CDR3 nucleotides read TGTGCCAGCAGCTTATCAGGGACTGTGGAGACCCAGTACTTC.

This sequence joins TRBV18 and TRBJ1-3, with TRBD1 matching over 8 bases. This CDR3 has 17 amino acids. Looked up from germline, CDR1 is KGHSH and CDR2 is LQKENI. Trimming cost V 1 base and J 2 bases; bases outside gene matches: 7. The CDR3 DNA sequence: TGTGCCAGCTCACCACGGCAGGGGGCGAAGGCTGGAAACACCATATATTTT. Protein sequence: CASSPRQGAKAGNTIYF.

The CDR3: CASSPRALAGGGAFSDTQYF. CDR3 sequence (DNA): TGTGCCAGCAGCCCTAGGGCACTAGCGGGGGGAGGGGCATTCTCGGATACGCAGTATTTT. This chain uses TRBV7-2 with TRBJ2-3, with TRBD2 matching 12 bases. The V segment lost 5 bases and the J segment 6 bases; nucleotides outside the gene matches: 21. The CDR3 sequence is 20 residues long. The germline V gene encodes CDR1 SGHTA and CDR2 FQGNSA.